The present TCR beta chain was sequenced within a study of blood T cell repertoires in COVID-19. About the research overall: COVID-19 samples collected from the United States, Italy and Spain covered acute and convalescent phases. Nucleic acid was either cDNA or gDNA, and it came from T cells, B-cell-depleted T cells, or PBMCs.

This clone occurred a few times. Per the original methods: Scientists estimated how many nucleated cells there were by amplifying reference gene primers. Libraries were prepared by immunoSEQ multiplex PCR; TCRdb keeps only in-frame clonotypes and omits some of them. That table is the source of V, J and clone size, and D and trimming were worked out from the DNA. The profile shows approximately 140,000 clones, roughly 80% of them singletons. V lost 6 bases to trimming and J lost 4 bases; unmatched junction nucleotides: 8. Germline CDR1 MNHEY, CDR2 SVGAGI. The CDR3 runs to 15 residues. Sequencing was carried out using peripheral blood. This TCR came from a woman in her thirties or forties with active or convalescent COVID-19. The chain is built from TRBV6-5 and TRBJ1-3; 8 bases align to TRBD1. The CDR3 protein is CASSPDRAWGNTIYF. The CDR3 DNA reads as TGTGCCAGCAGCCCGGACAGGGCTTGGGGAAACACCATATATTTT.